This TCR beta chain was sequenced for a study of control samples from healthy donors and cancer patients (dated by TCRdb to the early 2020s). As for this clone: There is no known antigen for this receptor. Base quality data are lacking; no much larger clone is found one base away.

The library was obtained by the immunoSEQ multiplex PCR assay. TCRdb took this table from immuneACCESS and kept in-frame rearrangements with V and J called. Such tables lack part of the clones; where checked against another copy, unresolved V genes explain under half of the gap, and the rest is unexplained. This sample gives 100,000 or so clones in total; 92% of them show up just once. The leading ten clones occupy 2% to 2.5% of the sample. Measured from the cysteine to the phenylalanine, the CDR3 is 12 residues long. The retained sequence is limited to the CDR3, 36 bases, with the frame set at the first base. CDR1 MDHEN and CDR2 SYDVKM were looked up in the germline V gene. Between the V and J ends, shortened by 2 bases and 7 bases respectively, the junction contains 6 bases.

The receptor was derived from a woman in her late teens or twenties in good health. Sample: blood. This chain is built from TRBV28 and TRBJ1-5, with an unclear D gene assignment. At the DNA level, the sequence is TGTGCCAGCAGTTTACAGGTACAGCCCCAGCATTTT. This gives the protein CASSLQVQPQHF.